Each of the 8 T cell receptor beta chains below was sequenced from the same sample in a study of T-cell memory formation after mild COVID-19. TCRdb processed the 5' RACE reads anew with MiXCR; each CDR3 protein has one entry. The data show fewer than 600,000 distinct CDR3 sequences, 20% to 25% seen once. The sequenced sample was PBMCs or a T cell subset sorted from them (not recorded which). These receptors originate from an adult woman who had mild COVID-19 (a few samples of this study predate the infection). Cell type and time point are not known.

This clonotype was seen ten or more times. The chain employs TRBV2 and TRBJ2-3; 8 positions match TRBD2. J was trimmed by 0 bases and V by 5 bases; bases with no gene match: 1. The CDR3 is made up of 14 amino acids. Germline assignment: CDR1 SNHLY and CDR2 FYNNEI. In DNA, the CDR3 is TGTGCCAGCAGTAGACTAGCGAGCACAGATACGCAGTATTTT. This sequence encodes CASSRLASTDTQYF.

CDR3 nucleotides: TGCAGTGCTATCATTTTCCGGGACACTGAAGCTTTCTTT. Translating it yields CSAIIFRDTEAFF. The chain recombines TRBV20-1 with TRBJ1-1; no firm D call. This CDR3 spans 13 amino acids. Germline CDR1 is DFQATT and CDR2 is SNEGSKA (reference sequence). V lost 4 bases and J lost 3, with 12 bases in between.

The chain has TRBV7-3 and TRBJ2-3; D is unclear. The germline V and J ends were trimmed by 5 bases and 0 bases, with 9 bases remaining between them. Germline V gene data show CDR1 as SGHTA and CDR2 as FQGTGA. The CDR3 loop spans 14 amino acids. Written as DNA, the CDR3 is TGTGCCAGCAGCCATATCTATAGCACAGATACGCAGTATTTT. It encodes CASSHIYSTDTQYF.

This clonotype came up a few times. This chain links TRBV5-6 with TRBJ1-1; D not certain. This CDR3 has 14 amino acids. CDR1 SGHDT and CDR2 YYEEEE come from the germline V gene. V was trimmed by 5 bases and J by 6 bases, leaving 17 bases between them. CDR3 residues: CASSHSGLAAEAFF. The CDR3 nucleotides are TGTGCCAGCAGTCACAGCGGACTCGCGGCTGAAGCTTTCTTT.

This clonotype was seen only once. V gene TRBV9 combines with J gene TRBJ2-2; 13 bases line up with TRBD2. The CDR3 is made up of 19 amino acids. Germline V gene data show CDR1 as SGDLS and CDR2 as YYNGEE. The J segment lost 2 bases and the V segment lost 3 bases, leaving 10 bases of the junction unmatched. CDR3 amino acids: CASSASRTSGSTNTGELFF. The CDR3 region has the DNA TGTGCCAGCAGCGCAAGTAGGACTAGCGGGAGTACTAACACCGGGGAGCTGTTTTTT. The entire variable domain, with the rest obtained from reference TRBV9 and TRBJ2-2, is as follows: DSGVTQTPKHLITATGQRVTLRCSPRSGDLSVYWYQQSLDQGLQFLIQYYNGEERAKGNILERFSAQQFPDLHSELNLSSLELGDSALYFCASSASRTSGSTNTGELFFGEGSRLTVL.

This chain connects TRBV20-1 to TRBJ1-5, with TRBD1 matching 7 bases. Germline V gene data show CDR1 as DFQATT and CDR2 as SNEGSKA (reference sequence). J was trimmed by 5 bases and V by 3 bases; bases with no gene match: 10. The CDR3 is made up of 15 amino acids. Here the CDR3 DNA reads TGCAGTGCTAGCGGGCCACAGGGGATGGATCAGCCCCAGCATTTT. Translated: CSASGPQGMDQPQHF.

The J gene is TRBJ2-7, the V gene TRBV20-1; 7 bases are a match to TRBD1. Germline loops: CDR1 DFQATT, CDR2 SNEGSKA (reference sequence). The junction had 5 bases not matched to a gene; V was cut back by 4 bases and J by 2 bases. The CDR3 has 13 residues. This CDR3 reads CSAIDRAPYEQYF. The DNA for the CDR3 is TGCAGTGCTATAGACAGGGCCCCCTACGAGCAGTACTTC.

V is TRBV6-6 and J is TRBJ2-3; 10 bases align to TRBD2. After removal of 3 bases from V and 1 base from J, the junction contained 4 bases not matched to a gene. CDR1 and CDR2 from the germline V gene are MNHNY and SVGAGI (reference sequence). This CDR3 contains 16 residues. CDR3 DNA: TGTGCCAGCAGTTATACCGGACTAGCGGGCACAGATACGCAGTATTTT. It specifies CASSYTGLAGTDTQYF.